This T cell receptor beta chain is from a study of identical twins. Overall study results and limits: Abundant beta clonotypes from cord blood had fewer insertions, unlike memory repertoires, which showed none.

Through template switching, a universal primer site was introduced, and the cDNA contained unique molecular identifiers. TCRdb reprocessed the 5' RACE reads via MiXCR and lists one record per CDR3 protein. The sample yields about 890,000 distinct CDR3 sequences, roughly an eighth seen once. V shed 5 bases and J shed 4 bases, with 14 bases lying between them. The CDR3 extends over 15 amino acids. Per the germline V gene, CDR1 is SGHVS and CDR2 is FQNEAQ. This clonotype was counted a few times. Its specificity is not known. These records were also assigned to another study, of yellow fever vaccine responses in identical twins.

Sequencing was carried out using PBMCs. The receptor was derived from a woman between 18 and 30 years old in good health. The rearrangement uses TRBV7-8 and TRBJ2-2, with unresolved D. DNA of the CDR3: TGTGCCAGCAGCAAAACCCAAGGAACCACCGGGGAGCTGTTTTTT. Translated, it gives CASSKTQGTTGELFF.